This TCR beta chain was sequenced during a study of T cell responses to AZD1222 COVID-19 vaccine. The V end was cut by 5 bases, the J end by 3 bases, with 11 bases between. This CDR3 contains 13 residues. Points on this clone: Its antigen is as yet unknown.

General study results and limits: Repertoires were obtained solely post-peak T cell response.

Assay used: immunoSEQ multiplex PCR; TCRdb lists only in-frame clones, some missing. The sample contains about 140,000 clones, about 91% of which appear only once. The sequences come from peripheral blood, collected on day 0 of AZD1222 vaccination. The V call is TRBV12-3 or TRBV12-4, the J call TRBJ2-7; tentatively, D is TRBD1 (6 bases). This TCR was sampled from an adult in good health. CDR3 nucleotide sequence: TGTGCCAGCAGTCTGGACAGTCACTACGAGCAGTACTTC. Amino acid sequence: CASSLDSHYEQYF.